This entry features one TCR beta chain sequence. MiXCR, run by TCRdb on the 5' RACE reads, gives a single entry per CDR3 protein. The sample contains roughly 1,500,000 distinct CDR3 sequences, around a third of which appear only once. These data belong to a study of identical twins. V lost 0 bases and J 7 bases, leaving 19 bases between the germline ends. This CDR3 contains 17 residues. Germline CDR1 SGDLS, CDR2 YYNGEE. The receptor comes from a newborn girl in good health. The source material was cord blood. This sequence joins TRBV9 and TRBJ2-2, with a possible D match to TRBD1 (8 bases). The chain's CDR3 is CASSVGTGGVIGGELFF. The CDR3 bases are TGTGCCAGCAGCGTAGGAACAGGGGGGGTTATAGGCGGGGAGCTGTTTTTT.